Each of the 4 T cell receptor beta chains below was sequenced from the same sample in a study of blood T cell repertoires in COVID-19. Using immunoSEQ multiplex PCR, the repertoire was profiled, and TCRdb retains in-frame clones only, with some absent. The sample yields about 27,000 clones, 90% to 95% seen once. Sample: peripheral blood. The receptors derive from a human donor with active COVID-19. The donor label of this sample is uncertain.

The rearrangement joins TRBV2 to TRBJ2-7, with D perhaps matching TRBD1 (6 bases). Germline CDR1 and CDR2: SNHLY and FYNNEI. V lost 3 bases, J lost 8 bases, and 8 bases lay in between. The CDR3 is 11 residues long. The CDR3 loop is CASSDRGKQYF. The DNA of the CDR3 is TGTGCCAGCAGTGACAGGGGAAAGCAGTACTTC.

The chain couples TRBV28 to TRBJ1-3; D gene ambiguous. Germline V gene data show CDR1 as MDHEN and CDR2 as SYDVKM. The CDR3 totals 15 residues. Trimming stripped 2 bases from V and 0 bases from J, with 8 bases between. Here the CDR3 reads CASSLLQHSGNTIYF. CDR3 DNA: TGTGCCAGCAGTTTACTACAGCACTCTGGAAACACCATATATTTT.

V and J are TRBV29-1 and TRBJ1-1; D is ambiguous. Trimming took 5 bases from V and 0 from J, leaving 10 bases between them. Germline CDR1 SQVTM, CDR2 ANQGSEA. The CDR3 consists of 13 residues. The CDR3 sequence: CSVSRGLNTEAFF. The CDR3 nucleotides read TGCAGCGTTAGCAGAGGCTTGAACACTGAAGCTTTCTTT.

The count of this clone is one. The chain uses TRBV19 and TRBJ2-7; TRBD2 matches 14 bases. CDR3 length: 14 residues. Germline V gene sequence: CDR1 LNHDA, CDR2 SQIVND (reference sequence). The V and J ends lost 6 bases and 4 bases, in that order; junction bases with no gene match: 2. In nucleotides, the CDR3 is TGTGCCAGTAGCCGGACTAGCGGGAGGTACGAGCAGTACTTC. This sequence encodes CASSRTSGRYEQYF.